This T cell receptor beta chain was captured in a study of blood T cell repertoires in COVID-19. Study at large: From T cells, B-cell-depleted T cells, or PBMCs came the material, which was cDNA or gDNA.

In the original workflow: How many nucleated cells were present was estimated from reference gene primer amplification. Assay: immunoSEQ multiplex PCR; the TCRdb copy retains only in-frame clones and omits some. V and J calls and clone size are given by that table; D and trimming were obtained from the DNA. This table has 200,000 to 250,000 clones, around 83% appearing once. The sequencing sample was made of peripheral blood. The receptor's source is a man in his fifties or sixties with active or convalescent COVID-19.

The CDR3 DNA sequence: TGCAGCGCCGGACTAGCGGGAGGTCCCACCGGGGAGCTGTTTTTT. Translation gives CSAGLAGGPTGELFF. This chain joins TRBV29-1 and TRBJ2-2; 14 nucleotides line up with TRBD2. The V segment lost 7 bases and the J segment 4 bases; nucleotides outside the gene matches: 5. The germline CDR1 and CDR2 sequences are SQVTM and ANQGSEA. CDR3 length: 15 residues.